A single sample is the source of the 28 T cell receptor beta chains below, sequenced in a study of blood T cell repertoires in COVID-19. The protocol was immunoSEQ multiplex PCR, while the TCRdb copy is restricted to in-frame clones and leaves out a portion. This table has 200,000 to 300,000 clones, about 91% appearing once. Sequencing was done on a sample of PBMCs or T cells enriched from blood (not recorded which). Receptor source: a woman between 35 and 50 years old with acute COVID-19.

The chain combines TRBV5-4 with TRBJ1-1; 7 nucleotides line up with TRBD1. Germline values: CDR1 SGHNT, CDR2 YYREEE (reference sequence). This CDR3 spans 13 amino acids. With V trimmed by 4 bases and J by 6 bases, 6 bases remained unmatched. CDR3 bases: TGTGCCAGCAGCAAACCCCAGGGGGCTGAAGCTTTCTTT. It translates to CASSKPQGAEAFF.

The CDR3 protein is CASSERSLEEGYNEQFF. CDR3 in DNA: TGTGCCAGCAGTGAAAGGTCCTTGGAGGAGGGTTACAATGAGCAGTTCTTC. The chain joins TRBV2 to TRBJ2-1; the D gene is possibly TRBD2 (6 bases). V lost 2 bases and J 4 bases, leaving 18 bases between the germline ends. The CDR3 covers 17 residues. Germline V lookup: CDR1 SNHLY, CDR2 FYNNEI.

The chain couples TRBV14 to TRBJ1-6, with 8 positions matching TRBD1. J lost 6 bases, V lost 2 bases, and 3 bases had no gene match. This CDR3 region has 15 residues. Per the germline V gene, CDR1 is SGHDN and CDR2 is FVKESK. The CDR3 is CASSQQGAGNSPLHF. CDR3 coding DNA: TGTGCCAGCAGCCAACAGGGGGCCGGTAATTCACCCCTCCACTTT.

The rearrangement joins TRBV11-3 to TRBJ2-7; TRBD1 is a possible D gene (6 bases). With 5 bases removed from V and 5 bases from J, the gap between germline ends came to 28 bases. The CDR3 is made up of 18 amino acids. Germline-derived CDR1 and CDR2 are SGHNT and YENEEA. The CDR3 protein is CASSHTPDGQTGLDEQYV. CDR3 sequence (DNA): TGTGCCAGCAGCCATACCCCCGACGGACAGACCGGCCTGGACGAGCAGTACGTC.

This rearrangement joins TRBV11-2 to TRBJ2-7; D possibly corresponds to TRBD2 (6 bases). Trimming removed 0 bases from V and 4 bases from J, with 16 bases in between. Germline-derived CDR1 and CDR2 are SGHAT and FQNNGV. CDR3 length: 16 residues. The CDR3 region has the DNA TGTGCCAGCAGCTTAGAGGTTGCGGGAAGCTTATACGAGCAGTACTTC. The encoded protein is CASSLEVAGSLYEQYF. Full variable domain (outside the CDR3, taken from reference TRBV11-2 and TRBJ2-7): EAGVAQSPRYKIIEKRQSVAFWCNPISGHATLYWYQQILGQGPKLLIQFQNNGVVDDSQLPKDRFSAERLKGVDSTLKIQPAKLEDSAVYLCASSLEVAGSLYEQYFGPGTRLTVT.

This chain links TRBV4-3 with TRBJ2-2; the match to TRBD2 covers 9 bases. CDR1 and CDR2 from the germline V gene are LGHNA and YSLEER. There are 17 residues in the CDR3. Trimming removed 1 base from V and 2 bases from J; junction bases left unmatched: 5. The CDR3 region has the DNA TGCGCCAGCAGCCAAGGGCTAGCGGGATCAAACACCGGGGAGCTGTTTTTT. It yields the protein CASSQGLAGSNTGELFF.

This chain connects TRBV20-1 to TRBJ2-1; D may be TRBD2 (6 bases). Germline assignment: CDR1 DFQATT and CDR2 SNEGSKA (reference sequence). V shed 6 bases and J shed 7 bases, with 10 bases lying between them. The CDR3 spans 11 residues. The CDR3 coding sequence is TGCAGTGCCGGGACTCCGAATGAGCAGTTCTTC. This sequence encodes CSAGTPNEQFF.

This chain uses TRBV15 with TRBJ2-5; the match to TRBD2 covers 8 bases. The CDR3 extends over 13 amino acids. The V segment lost 9 bases and the J segment 4 bases; nucleotides outside the gene matches: 7. The germline gives CDR1 LNHNV, CDR2 YYDKDF (reference sequence). The CDR3 DNA is TGTGCCACGCAACGGGGGGGTTCAGAGACCCAGTACTTC. Translated, it gives CATQRGGSETQYF.

The V gene is TRBV10-1, the J gene TRBJ2-7; D perhaps matches TRBD1 (6 bases). V was cut by 7 bases and J by 4 bases, with 23 bases left in between. Germline-derived CDR1 and CDR2 are WNHNN and SYGVQD (reference sequence). The CDR3 length is 16 residues. The CDR3 sequence: CASTHNVRDTRYEQYV. CDR3 in DNA: TGCGCCAGCACCCATAATGTTCGGGACACCAGGTACGAGCAGTACGTC.

DNA for the CDR3: TGTGCCTGGAGTATCAAGGGAGGAGAGACCCAGTACTTC. Protein sequence: CAWSIKGGETQYF. This sequence joins TRBV30 and TRBJ2-5; a possible D gene is TRBD2 (6 bases). Trimming left V 2 bases short and J 4 bases short, with 11 bases between. CDR3 length: 13 amino acids. Germline loops: CDR1 GTSNPN, CDR2 SVGIG (reference sequence).

The CDR3 loop is CASRQENTGELFF. The CDR3, as DNA: TGCGCCAGCAGACAGGAGAACACCGGGGAGCTGTTTTTT. The chain links TRBV4-1 to TRBJ2-2; TRBD1 might be the D (5 bases). V lost 6 bases and J lost 1, with 6 bases in between. CDR1 and CDR2 from the germline V gene are MGHRA and YSYEKL. The CDR3 runs to 13 residues.

The sample holds one count of this clone. The chain carries TRBV9 and TRBJ2-7; the D gene is possibly TRBD2 (5 bases). CDR1 SGDLS and CDR2 YYNGEE come from the germline V gene. The CDR3 spans 13 residues. CDR3 sequence: CVGGRNLSYEQYV. The CDR3 nucleotides are TGTGTTGGAGGCAGGAACCTCTCCTACGAGCAGTACGTC.

This clone was seen a few times. V usage is TRBV5-1 and J usage is TRBJ2-3; D is uncertain. This CDR3 has 16 residues. The V gene lost 1 base and the J gene lost 0 bases, with 12 bases spanning the gap. Germline-derived CDR1 and CDR2 are SGHRS and YFSETQ. The CDR3 spells CASSLNPAESTDTQYF. The CDR3 coding sequence is TGCGCCAGCAGCTTGAACCCTGCGGAGAGCACAGATACGCAGTATTTT.

This rearrangement joins TRBV13 to TRBJ2-2, with TRBD2 matching 9 bases. V shed 4 bases and J 3 bases; nucleotides not matched to a gene: 6. CDR1 is PRHDT, CDR2 FYEKMQ, per germline (reference sequence). This CDR3 is 16 amino acids long. CDR3 region: CASSSMTSGHTGELFF. The DNA of the CDR3 is TGTGCCAGCAGCTCTATGACTAGCGGACACACCGGGGAGCTGTTTTTT.

This clone has just one count. This chain connects TRBV9 to TRBJ1-5; no firm D call. The V gene lost 4 bases and the J gene lost 4 bases, with 9 bases spanning the gap. Germline V gene lookup returns CDR1 SGDLS and CDR2 YYNGEE. This CDR3 is built from 13 residues. CDR3 loop: CASSPGGNQPQHF. In DNA form, the CDR3 reads TGTGCCAGCAGCCCCGGCGGAAATCAGCCCCAGCATTTT.

The V and J genes are TRBV9 and TRBJ2-2; 8 nucleotides match TRBD2. Germline assignment: CDR1 SGDLS and CDR2 YYNGEE. The trim removed 0 bases at V and 6 bases at J, leaving 4 bases unmatched. The CDR3 is 15 residues long. This CDR3 reads CASSVGGTSSGELFF. CDR3 bases: TGTGCCAGCAGCGTAGGTGGGACTAGTTCCGGGGAGCTGTTTTTT.

This clone was counted a single time. The chain recombines TRBV28 with TRBJ2-7, with 7 bases lining up with TRBD1. J gave up 3 bases and V 1 base, and 9 bases lay outside the gene matches. This CDR3 is built from 16 residues. Germline V lookup: CDR1 MDHEN, CDR2 SYDVKM. The CDR3 DNA reads as TGTGCCAGCAGTTTATCGGGCAGGGGGTCGGTCTACGAGCAGTACTTC. This gives the protein CASSLSGRGSVYEQYF. Full variable domain (outside the CDR3, taken from reference TRBV28 and TRBJ2-7): DVKVTQSSRYLVKRTGEKVFLECVQDMDHENMFWYRQDPGLGLRLIYFSYDVKMKEKGDIPEGYSVSREKKERFSLILESASTNQTSMYLCASSLSGRGSVYEQYFGPGTRLTVT.

The chain links TRBV19 to TRBJ1-2; perhaps TRBD1 as D (5 bases). The CDR3 consists of 14 residues. Trimming removed 7 bases from V and 4 bases from J, with 16 bases in between. Looked up from germline, CDR1 is LNHDA and CDR2 is SQIVND (reference sequence). The CDR3 nucleotides are TGTGCCAGTAACGATCCGGGACTAAGCTATGGCTACACCTTC. This codes for CASNDPGLSYGYTF.

The rearrangement links TRBV9 to TRBJ2-1; 9 bases agree with TRBD2. The CDR3 spans 16 residues. Unmatched junction bases numbered 7, after V lost 4 bases and J lost 2 bases. Germline V gives CDR1 SGDLS, CDR2 YYNGEE. CDR3 amino acids: CASSPRLADTYNEQFF. Written as DNA, the CDR3 is TGTGCCAGCAGCCCCCGACTAGCGGACACCTACAATGAGCAGTTCTTC.

This clone was observed once. This chain links TRBV27 with TRBJ2-1, with 15 bases lining up with TRBD2. CDR1 is MNHEY and CDR2 is SMNVEV in the germline V gene (reference sequence). V lost 5 bases, J lost 1 base, and 6 bases stayed unmatched. The CDR3 spans 18 residues. The CDR3 loop reads CASSKGLAGGPSYNEQFF. The CDR3 coding sequence is TGTGCCAGCAGTAAAGGACTAGCGGGAGGGCCATCCTACAATGAGCAGTTCTTC.

In its sample, this clone was seen once. The rearrangement links TRBV28 to TRBJ1-1, with D possibly matching TRBD1 (6 bases). Trimming pared 5 bases from V and 4 bases from J, leaving 17 bases between. The CDR3 totals 15 residues. The germline V gene has CDR1 MDHEN and CDR2 SYDVKM. In DNA form, the CDR3 reads TGTGCCAGCAGTCCCCCGGGACATAGTACCACTGAAGCTTTCTTT. This translates into CASSPPGHSTTEAFF.

This clone was detected once. This sequence joins TRBV12-3 or TRBV12-4 and TRBJ1-5; D not certain. V was clipped by 5 bases and J by 5 bases, with 10 bases between them. The CDR3 runs to 13 residues. Written as DNA, the CDR3 is TGTGCCAGCAGTCCCCGGCAGGATCAGCCCCAGCATTTT. Protein: CASSPRQDQPQHF.

The V gene is TRBV24-1, the J gene TRBJ1-3; D ambiguous. V lost 3 bases and J lost 0, with 8 bases in between. Per germline, CDR1 KGHDR and CDR2 SFDVKD. The length of the CDR3 is 15 residues. The DNA for the CDR3 is TGTGCCACCAGTGATGGTAGGAGCTCTGGAAACACCATATATTTT. Its protein is CATSDGRSSGNTIYF.

This chain links TRBV30 with TRBJ1-3; a possible D gene is TRBD1 (5 bases). This CDR3 comprises 15 residues. Germline V gives CDR1 GTSNPN, CDR2 SVGIG (reference sequence). Trimming left V 0 bases short and J 3 bases short, with 12 bases between. CDR3 sequence: CAWSVPFTGGNTIYF. The CDR3 DNA reads as TGTGCCTGGAGTGTACCTTTCACAGGTGGAAACACCATATATTTT.

This rearrangement joins TRBV7-8 to TRBJ2-3; unclear D gene. CDR1 SGHVS and CDR2 FQNEAQ come from the germline V gene. V was pared by 1 base and J by 2 bases, with 13 bases between. The CDR3 covers 16 residues. In DNA, the CDR3 is TGTGCCAGCAGCTTAGTCCCGTGGCGGCTCACAGATACGCAGTATTTT. As protein: CASSLVPWRLTDTQYF.

Only one count was recorded for this clone. This sequence joins TRBV28 and TRBJ2-5; 13 nucleotides align to TRBD2. The CDR3 has 17 residues. With V trimmed by 6 bases and J by 5 bases, 12 bases remained unmatched. CDR1 and CDR2 from the germline V gene are MDHEN and SYDVKM. The CDR3 DNA follows: TGTGCCAGCAGGGGAATCACTAGCGGGAGGGCCCGGGAGACCCAGTACTTC. It yields the protein CASRGITSGRARETQYF.

This chain links TRBV9 with TRBJ1-1; no clear D. Germline lookup yields CDR1 SGDLS and CDR2 YYNGEE. The CDR3 is made up of 14 amino acids. The V and J ends lost 4 bases and 4 bases respectively, with 14 bases between them. Here the CDR3 DNA reads TGTGCCAGCAGCCCTAAAGCCCGGGGCACTGAAGCTTTCTTT. As protein: CASSPKARGTEAFF. Looking up the rest from reference TRBV9 and TRBJ1-1 gives the full variable domain: DSGVTQTPKHLITATGQRVTLRCSPRSGDLSVYWYQQSLDQGLQFLIQYYNGEERAKGNILERFSAQQFPDLHSELNLSSLELGDSALYFCASSPKARGTEAFFGQGTRLTVV.

This chain connects TRBV6-5 to TRBJ2-5; 8 nucleotides match TRBD1. Per germline, CDR1 MNHEY and CDR2 SVGAGI. The CDR3 totals 15 residues. The junction had 8 bases not matched to a gene; V was cut back by 6 bases and J by 2 bases. CDR3 sequence: CASRLRGRGQETQYF. CDR3 DNA: TGTGCCAGCAGGCTCAGGGGGCGCGGTCAAGAGACCCAGTACTTC.